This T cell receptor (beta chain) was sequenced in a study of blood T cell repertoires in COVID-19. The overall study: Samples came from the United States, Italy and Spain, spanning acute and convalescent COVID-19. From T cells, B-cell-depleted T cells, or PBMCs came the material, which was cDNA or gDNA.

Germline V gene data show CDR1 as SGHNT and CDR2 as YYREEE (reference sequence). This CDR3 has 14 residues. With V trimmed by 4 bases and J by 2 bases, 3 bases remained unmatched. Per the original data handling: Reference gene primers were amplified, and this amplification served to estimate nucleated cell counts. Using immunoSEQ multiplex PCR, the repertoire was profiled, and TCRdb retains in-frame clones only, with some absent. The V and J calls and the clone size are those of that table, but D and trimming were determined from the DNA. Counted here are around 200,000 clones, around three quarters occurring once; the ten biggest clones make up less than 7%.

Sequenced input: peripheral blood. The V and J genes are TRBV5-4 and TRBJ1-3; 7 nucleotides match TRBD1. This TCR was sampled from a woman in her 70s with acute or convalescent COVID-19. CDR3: CASSKGGTGNTIYF. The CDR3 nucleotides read TGTGCCAGCAGCAAAGGGGGCACTGGAAACACCATATATTTT.